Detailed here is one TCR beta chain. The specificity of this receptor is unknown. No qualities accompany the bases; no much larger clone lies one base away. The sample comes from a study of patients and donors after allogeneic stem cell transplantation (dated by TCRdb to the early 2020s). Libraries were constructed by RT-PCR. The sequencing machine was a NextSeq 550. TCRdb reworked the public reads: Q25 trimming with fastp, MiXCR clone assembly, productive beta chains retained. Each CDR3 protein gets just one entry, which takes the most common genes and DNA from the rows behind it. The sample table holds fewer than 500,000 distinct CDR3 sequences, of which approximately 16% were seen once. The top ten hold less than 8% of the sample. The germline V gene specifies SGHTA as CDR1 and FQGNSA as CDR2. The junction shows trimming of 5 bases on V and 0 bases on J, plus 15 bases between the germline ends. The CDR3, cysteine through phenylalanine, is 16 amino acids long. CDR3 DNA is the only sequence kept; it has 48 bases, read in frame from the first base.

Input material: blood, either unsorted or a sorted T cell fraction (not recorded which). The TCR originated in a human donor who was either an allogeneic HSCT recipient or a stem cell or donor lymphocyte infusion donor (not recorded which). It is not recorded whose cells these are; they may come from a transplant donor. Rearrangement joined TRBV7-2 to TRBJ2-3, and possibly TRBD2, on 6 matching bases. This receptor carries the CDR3 CASSAAGPGSTDTQYF. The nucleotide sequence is TGTGCCAGCAGCGCTGCGGGGCCGGGGAGCACAGATACGCAGTATTTT.